This passage covers 18 T cell receptor beta chains from one sample sequenced in a study of technical replicates of blood from several donors. Clones were read by immunoSEQ multiplex PCR, and TCRdb kept only the in-frame ones, dropping some. The sample has about 97,000 clones; roughly 96% are singletons. Specimen: T cells isolated from PBMCs. The source is a human donor in good health.

In nucleotides, the CDR3 is TGCAGCGTTGATTCAGCGGGAGCCGTGAATGAGCAGTTCTTC. Its translation: CSVDSAGAVNEQFF. This sequence joins TRBV29-1 and TRBJ2-1; 8 bases fit TRBD2. V was pared by 3 bases and J by 7 bases, with 8 bases of the junction left unmatched. The CDR3 length is 14 residues. CDR1 and CDR2 (germline): SQVTM, ANQGSEA.

The gene calls are TRBV5-6 and TRBJ1-2; TRBD1 is a possible D gene (6 bases). Germline lookup yields CDR1 SGHDT and CDR2 YYEEEE. The CDR3 is made up of 14 amino acids. V lost 3 bases to trimming and J lost 6 bases, with 15 bases between them. The CDR3 here is CASSSAGGSNGYTF. DNA for the CDR3: TGTGCCAGCAGCTCGGCGGGGGGCTCCAATGGCTACACCTTC.

This rearrangement joins TRBV4-3 to TRBJ1-2; 8 positions agree with TRBD1. Trimming at V came to 4 bases and at J to 3 bases, leaving 4 bases not matched to a gene. The CDR3 is 14 residues long. The germline CDR1 and CDR2 sequences are LGHNA and YSLEER. CDR3 bases: TGCGCCAGCAGCCCCTTGACAGGGGACTATGGCTACACCTTC. It codes for CASSPLTGDYGYTF.

The genes are TRBV19 and TRBJ1-1; the D is unclear. V gave up 7 bases and J gave up 4 bases, with 13 bases separating them. Germline CDR1 and CDR2: LNHDA and SQIVND (reference sequence). This CDR3 contains 13 residues. This CDR3 is CASKEVPTTEAFF. The CDR3 bases are TGTGCCAGTAAAGAGGTACCCACCACTGAAGCTTTCTTT.

This clone appeared once. The chain carries TRBV7-2 and TRBJ2-7, with TRBD2 as a possible D gene (6 bases). The CDR3 covers 14 residues. Germline CDR1 and CDR2: SGHTA and FQGNSA. The V and J ends lost 0 bases and 0 bases respectively, with 6 bases between them. The CDR3 protein is CASSLASGSYEQYF. The CDR3, as DNA: TGTGCCAGCAGCTTAGCTAGCGGCTCCTACGAGCAGTACTTC.

The chain combines TRBV28 with TRBJ2-2; the D gene is possibly TRBD1 (6 bases). Germline CDR1 MDHEN, CDR2 SYDVKM. The V gene lost 6 bases and the J gene lost 0 bases, with 14 bases spanning the gap. CDR3 length equals 16 residues. The CDR3 DNA is TGTGCCAGCAGGCCGGGACACCTTTCGAACACCGGGGAGCTGTTTTTT. This sequence encodes CASRPGHLSNTGELFF.

This chain uses TRBV6-6 with TRBJ2-1, with TRBD2 identical over 10 bases. The CDR3 sequence is 15 residues long. The ends lost 8 bases at V and 0 bases at J; junction bases unmatched: 4. Germline V gene data show CDR1 as MNHNY and CDR2 as SVGAGI (reference sequence). The CDR3: CASWVAGGSYNEQFF. CDR3 DNA: TGTGCCAGCTGGGTAGCGGGAGGCTCCTACAATGAGCAGTTCTTC.

V is TRBV10-3 and J is TRBJ2-1, with 14 bases identical to TRBD2. The CDR3 has 19 residues. J was trimmed by 8 bases and V by 0 bases; bases with no gene match: 12. Looked up from germline, CDR1 is ENHRY and CDR2 is SYGVKD. CDR3 sequence: CAISESVMTSGRALYEQFF. The CDR3 region has the DNA TGTGCCATCAGTGAGTCTGTTATGACTAGCGGGAGGGCTCTCTATGAGCAGTTCTTC.

J is TRBJ1-1 and V is TRBV5-1; no clear D. Trimming took 0 bases from V and 0 from J, leaving 9 bases between them. This CDR3 contains 15 residues. Germline CDR1 SGHRS, CDR2 YFSETQ. The DNA for the CDR3 is TGCGCCAGCAGCTTGGTGGAGGGCTTGAACACTGAAGCTTTCTTT. Protein: CASSLVEGLNTEAFF.

This chain joins TRBV10-3 and TRBJ1-1; 7 positions agree with TRBD1. The CDR3 has 14 residues. J gave up 5 bases and V 2 bases, and 5 bases lay outside the gene matches. The germline gives CDR1 ENHRY, CDR2 SYGVKD. The CDR3 reads CAISEGTAGTEAFF. The CDR3 DNA reads TGTGCCATCAGTGAGGGGACAGCAGGGACTGAAGCTTTCTTT.

The J gene is TRBJ2-3, the V gene TRBV19, with 10 nucleotides matching TRBD2. J gave up 3 bases and V 5 bases, and 5 bases lay outside the gene matches. The CDR3 consists of 15 residues. Looked up from germline, CDR1 is LNHDA and CDR2 is SQIVND (reference sequence). CDR3 sequence reads: CASSPSGSLTDTQYF. The DNA for the CDR3 is TGTGCCAGTAGTCCTAGCGGGAGTTTGACAGATACGCAGTATTTT.

This clone has just one count. The rearrangement uses TRBV7-2 and TRBJ2-1, with D possibly TRBD1 on 6 matching bases. The ends were cut back, 4 bases at V and 6 bases at J, with 10 bases in the middle. Looked up from germline, CDR1 is SGHTA and CDR2 is FQGNSA. This CDR3 is 13 amino acids long. The CDR3 loop is CASSYGQINEQFF. The CDR3 nucleotides are TGTGCCAGCAGCTACGGACAGATCAATGAGCAGTTCTTC.

The chain recombines TRBV5-1 with TRBJ2-7, with 11 bases fitting TRBD2. The germline CDR1 and CDR2 sequences are SGHRS and YFSETQ. The V and J ends lost 7 bases and 4 bases, in that order; junction bases with no gene match: 13. CDR3 length: 16 amino acids. Written as DNA, the CDR3 is TGCGCCAGCCGTAATCCGACTAGCGGGACGACGTACGAGCAGTACTTC. Translating gives CASRNPTSGTTYEQYF.

This chain joins TRBV30 and TRBJ2-6, with D possibly matching TRBD1 (5 bases). The ends were cut back, 3 bases at V and 2 bases at J, with 11 bases in the middle. CDR3 length equals 15 residues. Germline CDR1 GTSNPN, CDR2 SVGIG (reference sequence). The CDR3 DNA reads as TGTGCCTGGAGAATCCAGGGAACTGGGGCCAACGTCCTGACTTTC. Amino acids: CAWRIQGTGANVLTF.

This sequence joins TRBV2 and TRBJ2-2, with 8 bases identical to TRBD1. The CDR3 extends over 14 amino acids. Germline V gene data show CDR1 as SNHLY and CDR2 as FYNNEI. The junction had 6 bases not matched to a gene; V was cut back by 8 bases and J by 4 bases. The DNA of the CDR3 is TGTGCCAGCCTCCGGGACAGGACCACCGGGGAGCTGTTTTTT. It is translated as CASLRDRTTGELFF.

V usage is TRBV14 and J usage is TRBJ1-1; 8 nucleotides agree with TRBD1. V gave up 4 bases and J gave up 4 bases; unmatched junction bases: 5. In germline, CDR1 is SGHDN, CDR2 FVKESK. The length of the CDR3 is 14 residues. The DNA for the CDR3 is TGTGCCAGCAGCCCCCAGGACAGGGTCACTGAAGCTTTCTTT. It encodes CASSPQDRVTEAFF.

The chain links TRBV4-2 to TRBJ2-5, with D tentatively TRBD2 (6 bases). V lost 0 bases and J 7 bases, leaving 15 bases between the germline ends. The length of the CDR3 is 15 residues. Germline CDR1 reads LGHNA; CDR2 reads YNFKEQ. The DNA for the CDR3 is TGTGCCAGCAGCCAAGATTCTGGGGGAGGCGTGACCCAGTACTTC. It codes for CASSQDSGGGVTQYF.

J is TRBJ2-7 and V is TRBV13, with 9 bases lining up with TRBD1. With 5 bases clipped from V and 3 bases from J, the junction kept 11 bases outside the gene matches. The CDR3 loop spans 16 amino acids. Germline V CDR1 and CDR2: PRHDT, FYEKMQ (reference sequence). This CDR3 reads CASSRATGTGLYEQYF. The DNA of the CDR3 is TGTGCCAGCAGCCGCGCTACCGGGACAGGGCTCTACGAGCAGTACTTC.